The present T cell receptor (beta chain) was sequenced within a study of response to subunit inactivated influenza vaccine. General study points: Each seasonal influenza vaccination, the authors suggested, recruits few new T cells.

MiXCR, applied by TCRdb to the RT-PCR reads, yields one record per CDR3 protein. This table has 250,000 to 350,000 distinct CDR3 sequences, approximately 21% appearing once. The CDR3 runs to 14 residues. Per germline, CDR1 MDHEN and CDR2 SYDVKM. With 3 bases removed from V and 1 base from J, the gap between germline ends came to 9 bases. This clonotype has ten or more counts. Its antigen is still unknown. The gene calls are TRBV28 and TRBJ1-1; maybe TRBD1 (6 bases). The material was PBMCs from blood, obtained about 20 months after vaccination. This receptor was obtained from a man between 50 and 69 years old who received an inactivated influenza vaccine. The CDR3 is CASSFYRENTEAFF. DNA for the CDR3: TGTGCCAGCAGTTTCTACAGGGAGAACACTGAAGCTTTCTTT.